These T cell receptor beta chains were read from a single sample in a study of cytomegalovirus exposure and HLA in healthy donors. TCRdb keeps only in-frame clones here, not all; method: immunoSEQ multiplex PCR. The table records 150,000 to 200,000 clones, about 81% of them present only once. Material: PBMCs. The receptors here all came from a man aged 18 to 29 in good health and CMV-seronegative. Both conserved end residues are part of each CDR3. D genes are given only for firm matches. Clone size appears in some rows only: once, few, many, or a class for an expanded clone.

>TRBJ1-2|.|few|TRBV5-1
TGCGCCAGCAGCTTCACCTCGACAGTCGGCTACACCTTC
CASSFTSTVGYTF
>TRBJ2-1|TRBD2|.|TRBV7-3
TGTGCCAGCAGGAGGAGCGGGAGAGTCGGAGATGAGCAGTTCTTC
CASRRSGRVGDEQFF
>TRBJ1-3|TRBD1|.|TRBV28
TGTGCCAGCAGTTCACCTTCACAGGGGGCGCTTAGAAACACCATATATTTT
CASSSPSQGALRNTIYF
>TRBJ2-3|.|.|TRBV5-1
TGCGCCAGCAGCTGGGGAAGCGGACGCTCCCGCACAGATACGCAGTATTTT
CASSWGSGRSRTDTQYF
>TRBJ2-7|.|.|TRBV28
TGTGCCAGCAGTTTTGGGGGGTTAGCCTACGAGCAGTACTTC
CASSFGGLAYEQYF
>TRBJ1-3|TRBD1|few|TRBV6-6
TGTGCCAGCAGTTCGACAGGGTTGACCTCTGGAAACACCATATATTTT
CASSSTGLTSGNTIYF
>TRBJ2-7|.|.|TRBV27
TGTGCCAGCCAAGGGACTTTCTCCTACGAGCAGTACTTC
CASQGTFSYEQYF
>TRBJ2-5|.|once|TRBV19
TGTGCCAGTAGTTACCTAGCAGGAGAGACCCAGTACTTC
CASSYLAGETQYF
>TRBJ1-1|.|.|TRBV9
TGTGCCAGCAGCCCGAGCGGGGTAGGCACTGAAGCTTTCTTT
CASSPSGVGTEAFF
>TRBJ2-1|TRBD2|.|TRBV6-4
TGTGCCAGCAGTGACTCTAGCGGGAGCGATGAGCAGTTCTTC
CASSDSSGSDEQFF
>TRBJ1-1|.|.|TRBV5-1
TGCGCCAGCAGCTTGGTCCCCGGGGAAAGCACTGAAGCTTTCTTT
CASSLVPGESTEAFF
>TRBJ2-3|.|.|TRBV6-1
TGTGCCAGCAGGACGACAGGAAGAATGGATACGCAGTATTTT
CASRTTGRMDTQYF
>TRBJ2-5|TRBD1|.|TRBV7-3
TGTGCCAGCAGCTTATCGTTCGGGACAGAAGAGACCCAGTACTTC
CASSLSFGTEETQYF
>TRBJ1-1|.|few|TRBV6-5
TGTGCCAGCAGCCGGAACACTGAAGCTTTCTTT
CASSRNTEAFF
>TRBJ2-2|TRBD1|.|TRBV29-1
TGCAGCGTTGGAGGAGGACAGGGGGCCGGGGAGCTGTTTTTT
CSVGGGQGAGELFF
>TRBJ2-5|.|.|TRBV5-1
TGCGCCAGCAGCTCGGGCCGGGGACAAGAGACCCAGTACTTC
CASSSGRGQETQYF
>TRBJ2-6|TRBD1|medium-sized|TRBV4-3
TGCGCCAGCAGCCAAGGACAGGGCTCTGGGGCCAACGTCCTGACTTTC
CASSQGQGSGANVLTF
>TRBJ1-2|TRBD1|.|TRBV6-6
TGTGCCACCGCCCCAGACAGGGATGGGGGCTACACCTTC
CATAPDRDGGYTF
>TRBJ1-6|.|.|TRBV5-1
TGCGCCAGCAGTTCAGGGGAATCGCGTTATAATTCACCCCTCCACTTT
CASSSGESRYNSPLHF
>TRBJ2-1|.|many|TRBV6-4
TGTGCCAGCAGAGCCATTGGCGAAGGGGATGAGCAGTTCTTC
CASRAIGEGDEQFF
>TRBJ1-1|.|.|TRBV5-4
TGTGCCAGCAGCTTGGAACAGGCTGCTGAAGCTTTCTTT
CASSLEQAAEAFF
>TRBJ2-1|.|.|TRBV7-9
TGTGCCAGCAGCTACGAACTCCTAACGGGAACGAACAATGAGCAGTTCTTC
CASSYELLTGTNNEQFF
>TRBJ1-2|.|.|TRBV7-9
TGTGCCAGCAGCCCGACGGGGATTAGCTACACCTTC
CASSPTGISYTF
>TRBJ1-1|TRBD1|.|TRBV29-1
TGCAGCGGCAGGACAGGGGGTAAGACTGAAGCTTTCTTT
CSGRTGGKTEAFF
>TRBJ2-2|TRBD1|.|TRBV2
TGTGCCAGCAGCCGCACCCTACAGGGGGCGGGCACCGGGGAGCTGTTTTTT
CASSRTLQGAGTGELFF
>TRBJ2-7|.|once|TRBV27
TGTGCCAGCAGTCCCGGGTCCCACTACGAGCAGTACTTC
CASSPGSHYEQYF